What follows are 25 T cell receptor beta chains derived from one specimen sequenced in a study of OX40 agonist ivuxolimab in advanced cancers. Assay: immunoSEQ multiplex PCR; the TCRdb copy retains only in-frame clones and omits some. The sample records 60,000 to 80,000 clones, around four fifths being singletons. The sequenced sample was CD4+ or CD8+ T cells sorted from blood, obtained in a trial of the OX40 agonist ivuxolimab. The receptors come from an adult with an advanced solid tumor such as melanoma, head and neck, liver or kidney cancer.

The sample holds one count of this clone. The CDR3 coding sequence is TGTGCCAGCAGCCCCACGGGGGCGGGAGGGCCGGTAGAGACCCAGTACTTC. Translated: CASSPTGAGGPVETQYF. The V gene is TRBV4-2, the J gene TRBJ2-5; 9 bases fit TRBD2. CDR3 length: 17 amino acids. CDR1 and CDR2 (germline): LGHNA, YNFKEQ. With 4 bases clipped from V and 4 bases from J, the junction kept 13 bases outside the gene matches.

This clone turned up a few times. The chain uses TRBV5-5 and TRBJ1-5; D is perhaps TRBD1 (6 bases). This CDR3 is 15 amino acids long. The V gene lost 6 bases and the J gene lost 0 bases, with 13 bases spanning the gap. Germline V CDR1 and CDR2: SGHKS, YYEKEE (reference sequence). The CDR3 DNA reads TGTGCCAGCATGATGCGAGGGGGTAGCAATCAGCCCCAGCATTTT. It encodes CASMMRGGSNQPQHF. Supplemented by reference TRBV5-5 and TRBJ1-5, the full variable domain reads DAGVTQSPTHLIKTRGQQVTLRCSPISGHKSVSWYQQVLGQGPQFIFQYYEKEERGRGNFPDRFSARQFPNYSSELNVNALLLGDSALYLCASMMRGGSNQPQHFGDGTRLSIL.

The chain combines TRBV9 with TRBJ2-1; TRBD2 matches at 16 bases. The germline CDR1 and CDR2 sequences are SGDLS and YYNGEE. Trimming removed 4 bases from V and 7 bases from J; junction bases left unmatched: 8. The CDR3 has 17 residues. The CDR3 nucleotides are TGTGCCAGCAGCACAACGGGGACTAGCGGGAGGGGTAATGAGCAGTTCTTC. Residues: CASSTTGTSGRGNEQFF.

This clone was recorded once. V and J are TRBV28 and TRBJ2-7; 8 nucleotides align to TRBD2. Looked up from germline, CDR1 is MDHEN and CDR2 is SYDVKM. Losses at the gene ends were 4 bases for V and 9 bases for J; bases not matched to a gene: 8. This CDR3 contains 13 residues. The CDR3 coding sequence is TGTGCCAGCAGTTGGCGGGGGGCGCGGTTGCAGTACGTC. Its protein is CASSWRGARLQYV.

The chain has TRBV4-1 and TRBJ1-1, with 8 bases matching TRBD1. Trimming cost V 1 base and J 3 bases; bases outside gene matches: 4. Germline V gene data show CDR1 as MGHRA and CDR2 as YSYEKL. CDR3 length: 15 amino acids. The CDR3 here is CASSQVGRGHTEAFF. Here the CDR3 DNA reads TGCGCCAGCAGCCAAGTTGGCAGGGGGCACACTGAAGCTTTCTTT.

The chain couples TRBV9 to TRBJ2-2; no reliable D call. Germline CDR1 is SGDLS and CDR2 is YYNGEE. The CDR3 covers 13 residues. V lost 0 bases to trimming and J lost 5 bases, with 5 bases between them. CDR3 sequence reads: CASSVGITGELFF. The CDR3 DNA is TGTGCCAGCAGCGTAGGAATAACCGGGGAGCTGTTTTTT.

This clone has a single count. The chain combines TRBV18 with TRBJ1-2; D remains ambiguous. Germline CDR1 reads KGHSH; CDR2 reads LQKENI. The V and J ends lost 1 base and 2 bases respectively, with 8 bases between them. The CDR3 covers 14 residues. CDR3 amino acids: CASSPLGRNYGYTF. The CDR3 DNA follows: TGTGCCAGCTCACCACTAGGGCGGAACTATGGCTACACCTTC.

This sequence joins TRBV10-3 and TRBJ2-6, with D perhaps TRBD1 or TRBD2 (5 bases each). This CDR3 is 18 amino acids long. Germline V lookup: CDR1 ENHRY, CDR2 SYGVKD. V was pared by 0 bases and J by 1 base, with 13 bases between. CDR3 loop: CAISESLGVGSGANVLTF. CDR3 coding DNA: TGTGCCATCAGTGAGTCCCTGGGGGTAGGGTCTGGGGCCAACGTCCTGACTTTC.

V is TRBV4-1 and J is TRBJ2-7, with 7 nucleotides matching TRBD1. Germline V gene lookup returns CDR1 MGHRA and CDR2 YSYEKL. V lost 2 bases to trimming and J lost 4 bases; unmatched junction nucleotides: 8. The CDR3 length is 15 residues. The CDR3 DNA is TGCGCCAGCAGCCAACCGGGACAGCCATTTTACGAGCAGTACGTC. Its protein product is CASSQPGQPFYEQYV.

V is TRBV19 and J is TRBJ2-1; 11 bases match TRBD2. The CDR3 contains 16 residues. Germline CDR1 and CDR2: LNHDA and SQIVND (reference sequence). The junction had 3 bases not matched to a gene; V was cut back by 0 bases and J by 5 bases. The DNA of the CDR3 is TGTGCCAGTAGTATAGATCTGGGACTAGCGGACAATGAGCAGTTCTTC. Translation: CASSIDLGLADNEQFF.

This clone has a single count. This chain links TRBV6-5 with TRBJ2-2; no clear D. The length of the CDR3 is 14 residues. V dropped 10 bases and J dropped 4 bases, with 16 bases sitting between them. Germline V CDR1 and CDR2: MNHEY, SVGAGI. CDR3: CATHLTDGTGELFF. DNA for the CDR3: TGTGCCACACATCTAACAGATGGCACCGGGGAGCTGTTTTTT.

This clone was counted once. This chain links TRBV2 with TRBJ1-5, with 9 bases aligning to TRBD1. The CDR3 sequence is 16 residues long. Per germline, CDR1 SNHLY and CDR2 FYNNEI. V was clipped by 5 bases and J by 1 base; unmatched bases: 6. The CDR3 reads CASSREQGASNQPQHF. The CDR3 nucleotides are TGTGCCAGCAGTCGGGAACAGGGGGCCAGCAATCAGCCCCAGCATTTT. The full variable domain, rest sourced from reference TRBV2 and TRBJ1-5, is EPEVTQTPSHQVTQMGQEVILRCVPISNHLYFYWYRQILGQKVEFLVSFYNNEISEKSEIFDDQFSVERPDGSNFTLKIRSTKLEDSAMYFCASSREQGASNQPQHFGDGTRLSIL.

The gene calls are TRBV5-1 and TRBJ2-2; D unclear. V lost 1 base to trimming and J lost 8 bases, with 15 bases between them. The CDR3 extends over 15 amino acids. Germline V gives CDR1 SGHRS, CDR2 YFSETQ. CDR3 loop: CASSLSRTASGELFF. CDR3 coding DNA: TGCGCCAGCAGCTTGAGTCGAACAGCATCAGGGGAGCTGTTTTTT.

This chain uses TRBV27 with TRBJ2-3, with TRBD1 as a possible D gene (5 bases). Germline V gene lookup returns CDR1 MNHEY and CDR2 SMNVEV (reference sequence). The CDR3 consists of 14 residues. V dropped 3 bases and J dropped 3 bases, with 10 bases sitting between them. The CDR3 is CASSFDSSTDTQYF. CDR3 nucleotides: TGTGCCAGCAGTTTTGACAGTTCGACAGATACGCAGTATTTT.

The chain combines TRBV6-5 with TRBJ1-2; the match to TRBD1 covers 7 bases. V gave up 4 bases and J gave up 8 bases; unmatched junction bases: 13. The CDR3 runs to 15 residues. Germline CDR1 is MNHEY and CDR2 is SVGAGI. For the CDR3, the DNA is TGTGCCAGCAGTTTTACCGACAGGGCTCAGGAGGGCTACACCTTC. Translated, it gives CASSFTDRAQEGYTF.

V is TRBV28 and J is TRBJ2-7; D unresolved. The CDR3 contains 12 residues. The V and J ends lost 4 bases and 1 base respectively, with 5 bases between them. CDR1 and CDR2 from the germline V gene are MDHEN and SYDVKM. The CDR3 sequence: CASSWLSYEQYF. The CDR3 coding sequence is TGTGCCAGCAGTTGGCTATCCTACGAGCAGTACTTC.

This clone has more than one count but fewer than ten. The genes are TRBV30 and TRBJ2-3; TRBD1 or TRBD2 may be the D gene (6 bases each). Deletions cut 5 bases from V and 4 bases from J, with 19 bases between. The CDR3 covers 15 residues. Per the germline V gene, CDR1 is GTSNPN and CDR2 is SVGIG (reference sequence). In nucleotides, the CDR3 is TGTGCCTGGGCGGGATGGGGGGCGAACCCAGATACGCAGTATTTT. Encoded protein: CAWAGWGANPDTQYF. Based on the CDR3 plus reference TRBV30 and TRBJ2-3, the full variable domain is SQTIHQWPATLVQPVGSPLSLECTVEGTSNPNLYWYRQAAGRGLQLLFYSVGIGQISSEVPQNLSASRPQDRQFILSSKKLLLSDSGFYLCAWAGWGANPDTQYFGPGTRLTVL.

The rearrangement joins TRBV6-6 to TRBJ2-7; the match to TRBD1 covers 8 bases. J lost 4 bases, V lost 7 bases, and 9 bases had no gene match. This CDR3 is 14 amino acids long. The V gene's germline CDR1 is MNHNY and CDR2 SVGAGI (reference sequence). The CDR3 region is CASTLTGGLYEQYF. CDR3 DNA: TGTGCCAGCACTCTCACAGGGGGATTATACGAGCAGTACTTC.

The V gene is TRBV5-4, the J gene TRBJ2-1, with a tentative D call TRBD2 (6 bases). In germline, CDR1 is SGHNT, CDR2 YYREEE (reference sequence). The length of the CDR3 is 15 residues. V was trimmed by 2 bases and J by 0 bases, leaving 9 bases between them. CDR3 sequence: CASSLGTPSYNEQFF. The DNA of the CDR3 is TGTGCCAGCAGCTTAGGGACTCCCTCCTACAATGAGCAGTTCTTC.

The sample holds a few counts of this clone. The rearrangement uses TRBV9 and TRBJ2-5; D not resolved. Looked up from germline, CDR1 is SGDLS and CDR2 is YYNGEE. V shed 4 bases and J shed 5 bases, with 12 bases lying between them. CDR3 length: 13 amino acids. The DNA of the CDR3 is TGTGCCAGCAGCTTAGCTGGGTTCGAGACCCAGTACTTC. This gives the protein CASSLAGFETQYF. Supplemented by reference TRBV9 and TRBJ2-5, the full variable domain reads DSGVTQTPKHLITATGQRVTLRCSPRSGDLSVYWYQQSLDQGLQFLIQYYNGEERAKGNILERFSAQQFPDLHSELNLSSLELGDSALYFCASSLAGFETQYFGPGTRLLVL.

This clone was counted a single time. The rearrangement links TRBV2 to TRBJ2-7; 7 positions match TRBD2. Germline CDR1 SNHLY, CDR2 FYNNEI. This CDR3 has 14 amino acids. The trim removed 8 bases at V and 4 bases at J, leaving 11 bases unmatched. The CDR3 DNA reads TGTGCCAGCGCCGGGAGGACTACTCGTTACGAGCAGTACGTC. Its translation is CASAGRTTRYEQYV.

This rearrangement joins TRBV28 to TRBJ2-7, with unresolved D. Between the trimmed V and J ends, which lost 3 bases and 5 bases, there was a span of 14 bases. Germline V lookup: CDR1 MDHEN, CDR2 SYDVKM. The CDR3 loop spans 14 amino acids. As DNA, the CDR3 is TGTGCCAGCAGTTTGTTCATGCCGTCGAACGAGCAGTACTTC. This gives the protein CASSLFMPSNEQYF.

The genes are TRBV6-1 and TRBJ1-1; 8 nucleotides align to TRBD1. This CDR3 has 15 residues. V gave up 2 bases and J gave up 8 bases; unmatched junction bases: 10. The germline V gene has CDR1 MNHNS and CDR2 SASEGT. The CDR3 sequence: CASSERDRPTLEAFF. The CDR3 DNA is TGTGCCAGCAGTGAAAGGGACAGGCCCACTCTAGAAGCTTTCTTT.

V and J are TRBV2 and TRBJ1-4, with 10 nucleotides matching TRBD1. CDR3 length equals 19 residues. Germline V lookup: CDR1 SNHLY, CDR2 FYNNEI. Trimming cost V 2 bases and J 2 bases; bases outside gene matches: 11. The DNA for the CDR3 is TGTGCCAGCAGTGAAAAGGGACAGGGGCGGGTGTCGACTAATGAAAAACTGTTTTTT. Protein sequence: CASSEKGQGRVSTNEKLFF.

This rearrangement joins TRBV25-1 to TRBJ1-4, with D unresolved. The CDR3 totals 15 residues. V gave up 2 bases and J gave up 0 bases, with 7 bases separating them. The V gene's germline CDR1 is MGHDK and CDR2 SYGVNS. This CDR3 is CASSEPSATNEKLFF. The CDR3 DNA reads as TGTGCCAGCAGTGAACCCAGCGCAACTAATGAAAAACTGTTTTTT.